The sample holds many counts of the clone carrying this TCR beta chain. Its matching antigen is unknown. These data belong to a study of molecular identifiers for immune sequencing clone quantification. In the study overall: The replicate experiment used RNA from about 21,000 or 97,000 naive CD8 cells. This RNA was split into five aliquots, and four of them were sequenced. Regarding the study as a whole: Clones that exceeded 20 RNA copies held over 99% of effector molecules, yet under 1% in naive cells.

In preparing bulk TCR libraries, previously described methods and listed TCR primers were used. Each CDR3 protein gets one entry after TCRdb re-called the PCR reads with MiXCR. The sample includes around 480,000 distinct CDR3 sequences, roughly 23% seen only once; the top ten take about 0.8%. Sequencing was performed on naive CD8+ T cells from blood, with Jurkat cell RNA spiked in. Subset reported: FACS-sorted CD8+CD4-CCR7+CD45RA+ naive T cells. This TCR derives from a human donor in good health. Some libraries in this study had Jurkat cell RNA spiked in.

The CDR3 protein is CAWSVGANTEAFF. CDR3 sequence (DNA): TGTGCCTGGAGTGTAGGAGCCAACACTGAAGCTTTCTTT. The V gene is TRBV30, the J gene TRBJ1-1; no clear D. The CDR3 has 13 residues. Trimming shortened V by 0 bases and J by 2 bases, and 7 bases separated the two germline ends. The germline CDR1 and CDR2 sequences are GTSNPN and SVGIG (reference sequence).